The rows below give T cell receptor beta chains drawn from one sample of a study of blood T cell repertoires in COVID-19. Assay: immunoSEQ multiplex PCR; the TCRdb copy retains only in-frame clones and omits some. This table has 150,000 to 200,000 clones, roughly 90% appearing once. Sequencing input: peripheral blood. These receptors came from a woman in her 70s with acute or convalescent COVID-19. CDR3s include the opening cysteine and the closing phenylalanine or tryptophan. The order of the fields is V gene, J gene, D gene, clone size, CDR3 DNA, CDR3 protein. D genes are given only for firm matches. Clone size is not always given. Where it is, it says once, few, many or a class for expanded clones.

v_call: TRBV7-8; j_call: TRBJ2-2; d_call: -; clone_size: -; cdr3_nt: TGTGCCAGCAGCTTTAACCCCACTAACACCGGGGAGCTGTTTTTT; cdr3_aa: CASSFNPTNTGELFF
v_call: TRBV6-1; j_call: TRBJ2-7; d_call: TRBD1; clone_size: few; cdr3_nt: TGTGCCAGCAGCCGCCGGACAGGGTCCTACGAGCAGTACTTC; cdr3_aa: CASSRRTGSYEQYF
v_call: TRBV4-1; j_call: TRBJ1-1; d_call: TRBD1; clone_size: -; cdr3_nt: TGCGCCAGCAGCCGGTCGGACAGGGGGAACACTGAAGCTTTCTTT; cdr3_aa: CASSRSDRGNTEAFF
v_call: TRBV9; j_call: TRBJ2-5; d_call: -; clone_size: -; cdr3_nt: TGTGCCAGCAGCGTAGGCCCACAGCCCAGGGAGACCCAGTACTTC; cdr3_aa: CASSVGPQPRETQYF
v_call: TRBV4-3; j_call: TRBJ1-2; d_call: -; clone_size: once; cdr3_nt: TGCGCCAGCAGCCACGATACCCAGGTGAAGGGGTATGGCTACACCTTC; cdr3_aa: CASSHDTQVKGYGYTF
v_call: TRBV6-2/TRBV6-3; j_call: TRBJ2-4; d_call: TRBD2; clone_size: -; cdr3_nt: TGTGCCAGCAGTTATAACTCCCCGGGAGGGGGGATTCAGTACTTC; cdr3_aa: CASSYNSPGGGIQYF
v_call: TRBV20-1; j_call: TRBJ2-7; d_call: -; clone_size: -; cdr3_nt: TGCAGTGCTTACACAGAAGAGCAGTACTTC; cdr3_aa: CSAYTEEQYF
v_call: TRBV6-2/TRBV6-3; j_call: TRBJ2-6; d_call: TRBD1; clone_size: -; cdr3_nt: TGTGCCAGCAGTTTAGAGGGGACAGGGGTATCCGGGGCCAACGTCCTGACTTTC; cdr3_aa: CASSLEGTGVSGANVLTF
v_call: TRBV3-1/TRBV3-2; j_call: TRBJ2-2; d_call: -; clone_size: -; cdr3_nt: TGTGCCAGCAGCCAAGGTAACCAAGGGGGCACCGGGGAGCTGTTTTTT; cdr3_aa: CASSQGNQGGTGELFF
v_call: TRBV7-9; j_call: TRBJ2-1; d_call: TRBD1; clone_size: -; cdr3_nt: TGTGCCAGCAGGCCCGACAGGGGTGGACCCTACAATGAGCAGTTCTTC; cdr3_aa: CASRPDRGGPYNEQFF
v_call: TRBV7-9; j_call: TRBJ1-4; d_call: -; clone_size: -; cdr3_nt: TGTGCCAGCAGCTTGGGGGGACCTAATGAAAAACTGTTTTTT; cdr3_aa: CASSLGGPNEKLFF
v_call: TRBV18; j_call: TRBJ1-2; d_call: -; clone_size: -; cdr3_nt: TGTGCCAGCTCGCCTGGGACAAGACATGGCTACACCTTC; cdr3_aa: CASSPGTRHGYTF
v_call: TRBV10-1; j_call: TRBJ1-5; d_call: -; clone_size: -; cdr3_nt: TGCGCCAACTCACCCGGACAGAAAACTTTCGAGAGCAATCAGCCCCAGCATTTT; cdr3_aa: CANSPGQKTFESNQPQHF
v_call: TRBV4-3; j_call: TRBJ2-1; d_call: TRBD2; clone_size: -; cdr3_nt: TGCGCCAGCAGCCAAGAGCTACTAGCGGCCTACAATGAGCAGTTCTTC; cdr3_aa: CASSQELLAAYNEQFF
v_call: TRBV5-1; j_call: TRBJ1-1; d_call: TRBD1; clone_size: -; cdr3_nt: TGCGCCAGCAGCACGGGACAGACATACCAGGGCCATATGAACACTGAAGCTTTCTTT; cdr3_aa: CASSTGQTYQGHMNTEAFF
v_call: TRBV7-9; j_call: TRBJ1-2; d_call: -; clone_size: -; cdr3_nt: TGTGCCAGCAGCACCGGACAGTCGCCCGCAGCGAGCTACACCTTC; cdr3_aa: CASSTGQSPAASYTF
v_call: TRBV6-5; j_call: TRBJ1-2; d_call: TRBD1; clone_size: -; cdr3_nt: TGTGCCAGCAGAGGGGACAGGGGTTATGGCTACACCTTC; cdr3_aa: CASRGDRGYGYTF
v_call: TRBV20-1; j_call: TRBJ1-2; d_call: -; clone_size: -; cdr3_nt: TGCAGTGCTAGTACCTCCAGTAACTATGGCTACACCTTC; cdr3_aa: CSASTSSNYGYTF
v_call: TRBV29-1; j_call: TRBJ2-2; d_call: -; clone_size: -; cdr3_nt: TGCAGCGTTGCCACTGGTGCCGGGGAGCTGTTTTTT; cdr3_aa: CSVATGAGELFF
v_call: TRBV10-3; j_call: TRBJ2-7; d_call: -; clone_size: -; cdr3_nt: TGTGCCATTATGGGAGGCGCGCCATTGGAGCAGTACTTC; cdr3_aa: CAIMGGAPLEQYF
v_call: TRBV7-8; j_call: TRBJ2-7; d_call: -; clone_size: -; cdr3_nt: TGTGCCAGCAGCTCCAGGGGAAGGCCAGGGAAGTTTCGCCACGAGCAGTACTTC; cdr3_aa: CASSSRGRPGKFRHEQYF
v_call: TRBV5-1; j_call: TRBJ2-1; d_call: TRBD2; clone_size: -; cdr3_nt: TGCGCCAGCAGCTTGCGGGGGGGCTTAGATGAGCAGTTCTTC; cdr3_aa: CASSLRGGLDEQFF
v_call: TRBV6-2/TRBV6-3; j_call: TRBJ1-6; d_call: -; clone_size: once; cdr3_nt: TGTGCCAGCAGCTCCAACCTGGGAGGATATTCACCCCTCCACTTT; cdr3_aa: CASSSNLGGYSPLHF
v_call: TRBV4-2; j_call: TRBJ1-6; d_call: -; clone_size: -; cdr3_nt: TGTGCCAGCAGCATCGGGCCGGGGGTCGAATCACCCCTCCACTTT; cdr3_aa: CASSIGPGVESPLHF
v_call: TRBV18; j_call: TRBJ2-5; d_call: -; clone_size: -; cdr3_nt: TGTGCCAGCTCACCGGGAGGACGAGAGACCCAGTACTTC; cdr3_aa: CASSPGGRETQYF
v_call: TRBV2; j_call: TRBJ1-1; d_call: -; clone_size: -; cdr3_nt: TGTGCCAGCAGTGACAGGGTGGGCACTGAAGCTTTCTTT; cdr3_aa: CASSDRVGTEAFF
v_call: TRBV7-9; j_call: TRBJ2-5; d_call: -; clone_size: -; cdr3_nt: TGTGCCAGCCCTGACGGGGAGACCCAGTACTTC; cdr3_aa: CASPDGETQYF
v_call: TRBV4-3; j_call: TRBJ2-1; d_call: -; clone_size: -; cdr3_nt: TGCGCCAGCAGCCAAGATGTTAGTGGTGATGAGCAGTTCTTC; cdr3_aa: CASSQDVSGDEQFF
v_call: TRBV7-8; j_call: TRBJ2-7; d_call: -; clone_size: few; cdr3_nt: TGTGCCAGCAGCCCAAACTACGAGCAGTACTTC; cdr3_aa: CASSPNYEQYF
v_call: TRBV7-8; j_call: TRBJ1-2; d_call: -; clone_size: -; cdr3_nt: TGTGCCAGCAGCTTAGTGGTACAAGGCGGGTATGGCTACACCTTC; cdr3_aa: CASSLVVQGGYGYTF
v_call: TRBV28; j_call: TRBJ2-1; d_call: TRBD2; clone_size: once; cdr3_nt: TGTGCCAGCAGGGGACTAGGGACGCGCTCCTACAATGAGCAGTTCTTC; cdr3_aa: CASRGLGTRSYNEQFF
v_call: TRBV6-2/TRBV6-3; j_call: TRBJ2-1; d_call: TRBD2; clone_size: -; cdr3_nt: TGTGCCAGCAGTTCCATAGCGGGGGGGAAATACAATGAGCAGTTCTTC; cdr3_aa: CASSSIAGGKYNEQFF
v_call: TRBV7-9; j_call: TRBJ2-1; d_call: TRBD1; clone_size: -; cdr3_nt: TGTGCCAGCAGCCGGGACAGGGAACAGTTCTTC; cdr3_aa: CASSRDREQFF
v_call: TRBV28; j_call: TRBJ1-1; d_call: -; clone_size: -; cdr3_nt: TGTGCCAGCAGTTACTCCTCCCGGGTAGCTGAAGCTTTCTTT; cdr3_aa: CASSYSSRVAEAFF
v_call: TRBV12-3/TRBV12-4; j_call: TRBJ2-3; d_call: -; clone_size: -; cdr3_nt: TGTGCCAGCCGACTCTTTCGGGATACGCAGTATTTT; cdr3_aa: CASRLFRDTQYF
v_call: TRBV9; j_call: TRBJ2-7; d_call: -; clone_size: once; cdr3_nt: TGTGCCAGCAGCGTAGGTTCCGACAGGTCCTACGAGCAGTACTTC; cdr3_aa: CASSVGSDRSYEQYF
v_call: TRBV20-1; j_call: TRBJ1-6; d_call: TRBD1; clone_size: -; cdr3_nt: TGCAGTGCTAGTGGGAACAGGGGGCGATCACCCCTCCACTTT; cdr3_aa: CSASGNRGRSPLHF
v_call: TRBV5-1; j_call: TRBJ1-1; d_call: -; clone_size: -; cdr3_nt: TGCGCCAGCAGCCTGACAGACATGAACACTGAAGCTTTCTTT; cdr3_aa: CASSLTDMNTEAFF
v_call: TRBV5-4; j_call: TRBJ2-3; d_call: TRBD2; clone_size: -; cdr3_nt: TGTGCCAGCAGCCCCCGACTAGCGGGGAGCACAGATACGCAGTATTTT; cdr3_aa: CASSPRLAGSTDTQYF
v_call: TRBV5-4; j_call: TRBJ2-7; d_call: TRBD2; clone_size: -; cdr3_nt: TGTGCCAGCAGCTTGGGGGGACTAGCGGGAGTCCTCCTCTACGAGCAGTACTTC; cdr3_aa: CASSLGGLAGVLLYEQYF
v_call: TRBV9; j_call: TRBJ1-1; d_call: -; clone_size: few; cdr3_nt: TGTGCCAGCAGCGCCCTTCCGTCCACTGAAGCTTTCTTT; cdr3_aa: CASSALPSTEAFF
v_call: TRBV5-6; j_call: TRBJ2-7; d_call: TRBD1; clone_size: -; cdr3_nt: TGTGCCAGCAGACCCAGGGGGGACAGGGGACCTTACGAGCAGTACTTC; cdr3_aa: CASRPRGDRGPYEQYF
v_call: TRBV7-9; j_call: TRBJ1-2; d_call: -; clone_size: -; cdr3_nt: TGTGCCAGCAGTCATCAGGGTGCTGGCTACACCTTC; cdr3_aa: CASSHQGAGYTF
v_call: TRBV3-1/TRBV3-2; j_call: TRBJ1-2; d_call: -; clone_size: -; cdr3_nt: TGTGCCAGCAGCCTGGACAGTAACTATGGCTACACCTTC; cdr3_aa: CASSLDSNYGYTF
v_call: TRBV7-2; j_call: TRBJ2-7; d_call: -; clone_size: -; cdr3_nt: TGTGCCAGCAGCTTAGTAGGCGGGTCTTCCTACGAGCAGTACTTC; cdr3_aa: CASSLVGGSSYEQYF
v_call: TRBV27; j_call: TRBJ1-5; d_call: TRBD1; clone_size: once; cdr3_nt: TGTGCCAGCAGTTCGGGACAGGGGTTACAGCCCCAGCATTTT; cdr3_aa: CASSSGQGLQPQHF
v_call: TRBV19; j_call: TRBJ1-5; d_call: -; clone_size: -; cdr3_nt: TGTGCCAGTAGCCTTCGATCTGGCGGGACTAAATCGGAGCCCCAGCATTTT; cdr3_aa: CASSLRSGGTKSEPQHF
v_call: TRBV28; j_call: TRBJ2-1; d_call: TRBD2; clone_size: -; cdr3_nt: TGTGCCAGCAGCTATCCGGCTAGCGGGAGGGGTGAGCAGTTCTTC; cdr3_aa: CASSYPASGRGEQFF
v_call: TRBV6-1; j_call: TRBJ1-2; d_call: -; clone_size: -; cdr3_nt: TGTGCCAGCAGTGAGGGGGAGGGCTATGGCTACACCTTC; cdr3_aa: CASSEGEGYGYTF
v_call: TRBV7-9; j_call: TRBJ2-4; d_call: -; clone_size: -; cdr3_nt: TGTGCCAGCAGCTTAGGGCAGGGCGCGCACAAAAACATTCAGTACTTC; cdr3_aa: CASSLGQGAHKNIQYF
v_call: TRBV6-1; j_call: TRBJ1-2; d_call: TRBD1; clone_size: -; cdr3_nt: TGTGCCAGCAGTGAGGACCGGGACAGCTATGGCTACACCTTC; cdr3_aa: CASSEDRDSYGYTF
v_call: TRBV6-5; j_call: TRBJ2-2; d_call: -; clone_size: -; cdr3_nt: TGTGCCAGCAGTTACTCGGGTAGCACGAACACCGGGGAGCTGTTTTTT; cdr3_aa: CASSYSGSTNTGELFF
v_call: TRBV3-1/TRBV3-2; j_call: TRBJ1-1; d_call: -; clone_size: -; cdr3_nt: TGTGCCAGCAGCCAACCCCGGGGGGGGTGGAACACTGAAGCTTTCTTT; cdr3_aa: CASSQPRGGWNTEAFF
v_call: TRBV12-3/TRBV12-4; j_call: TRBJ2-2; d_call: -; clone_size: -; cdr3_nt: TGTGCCACGGCGGCGAACACCGGGGAGCTGTTTTTT; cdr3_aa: CATAANTGELFF
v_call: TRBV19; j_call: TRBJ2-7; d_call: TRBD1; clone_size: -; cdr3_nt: TGTGCCAGTAGTATGGGACAGAACTCCTACGAGCAGTACTTC; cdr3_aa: CASSMGQNSYEQYF
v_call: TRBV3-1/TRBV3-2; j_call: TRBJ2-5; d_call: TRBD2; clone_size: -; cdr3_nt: TGTGCCAGCAGCCTAGACGGGGGGGACTCCACGTGGCGAGAGACCCAGTACTTC; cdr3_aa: CASSLDGGDSTWRETQYF
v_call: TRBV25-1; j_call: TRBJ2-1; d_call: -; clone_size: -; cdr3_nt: TGTGCCAGCACCGCCAGGCCCCTACAAGATGAGCAGTTCTTC; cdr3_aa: CASTARPLQDEQFF